This T cell receptor beta chain was captured by sequencing in a study of cytomegalovirus exposure and HLA in healthy donors. The PCR ran on 60 Vbeta and 13 Jbeta primers. TCRdb keeps only in-frame clones here, not all; method: immunoSEQ multiplex PCR. This table has around 160,000 clones, around 68% appearing once. Per the germline V gene, CDR1 is SGHVT and CDR2 is SQSDAQ. Trimming removed 5 bases from V and 0 bases from J, with 18 bases in between. The CDR3 is 17 amino acids. The chain joins TRBV7-4 to TRBJ2-3, with D possibly matching TRBD2 (7 bases). The sample taken for sequencing was PBMCs. This receptor was identified in a man aged 50 to 59 in good health and CMV-seronegative. This CDR3 is CASSPGGGHRSTDTQYF. In nucleotides, the CDR3 is TGTGCCAGCAGCCCTGGGGGGGGACATCGGAGCACAGATACGCAGTATTTT. The entire variable domain, with the rest obtained from reference TRBV7-4 and TRBJ2-3, is as follows: GAGVSQSPRYKVAKRGRDVALRCDSISGHVTLYWYRQTLGQGSEVLTYSQSDAQRDKSGRPSGRFSAERPERSVSTLKIQRTEQGDSAVYLCASSPGGGHRSTDTQYFGPGTRLTVL.